Below are 22 T cell receptor beta chains sequenced from a single sample in a study of breast tumors, draining lymph nodes, adjacent tissues. TCRdb itself ran the multiplex PCR reads through MiXCR, one entry per CDR3 protein. The sample shows 50,000 to 75,000 distinct CDR3 sequences, 57% of them seen only once. The specimen sequenced was breast tumor tissue. The source of these receptors is a female donor with breast cancer. Some clones in this sample may be carry-over from other donors' samples.

The chain links TRBV11-1 to TRBJ2-1; TRBD2 aligns across 10 bases. The CDR3 contains 15 residues. CDR1 and CDR2 (germline): SGHAT, FQDESV (reference sequence). Losses at the gene ends were 1 base for V and 7 bases for J; bases not matched to a gene: 4. CDR3 bases: TGTGCCAGCAGCTTAGGCCCTAGCGGGAGTAATGAGCAGTTCTTC. The encoded protein is CASSLGPSGSNEQFF. Based on the CDR3 plus reference TRBV11-1 and TRBJ2-1, the full variable domain is EAEVAQSPRYKITEKSQAVAFWCDPISGHATLYWYRQILGQGPELLVQFQDESVVDDSQLPKDRFSAERLKGVDSTLKIQPAELGDSAMYLCASSLGPSGSNEQFFGPGTRLTVL.

The V gene is TRBV5-4, the J gene TRBJ2-5, with a tentative D call TRBD1 (5 bases). The germline CDR1 and CDR2 sequences are SGHNT and YYREEE (reference sequence). V was cut by 4 bases and J by 1 base, with 8 bases left in between. The CDR3 is made up of 13 amino acids. The CDR3 loop reads CASSTDIQETQYF. The CDR3 DNA follows: TGTGCCAGCAGCACGGACATCCAAGAGACCCAGTACTTC.

The chain recombines TRBV29-1 with TRBJ2-1; weak D call: TRBD1 (6 bases). In germline, CDR1 is SQVTM, CDR2 ANQGSEA. Between the trimmed V and J ends, which lost 0 bases and 8 bases, there was a span of 14 bases. This CDR3 region has 14 residues. The CDR3 bases are TGCAGCGTTGAAGAAGCCACAGGGAAGTATGAGCAGTTCTTC. Its protein is CSVEEATGKYEQFF.

This clonotype turned up a few times. The genes are TRBV4-1 and TRBJ1-1; 8 bases line up with TRBD1. CDR3 size: 18 residues. V shed 0 bases, J shed 0 bases, and the junction held 9 bases outside the gene matches. Germline V gene lookup returns CDR1 MGHRA and CDR2 YSYEKL. For the CDR3, the DNA is TGCGCCAGCAGCCAAGATAGAGAAGGGACAGGCGTGAACACTGAAGCTTTCTTT. Translating gives CASSQDREGTGVNTEAFF.

V gene TRBV25-1 combines with J gene TRBJ1-2, with 8 bases matching TRBD1. The CDR3 totals 15 residues. V lost 9 bases and J lost 1; bases outside the gene matches: 10. Per germline, CDR1 MGHDK and CDR2 SYGVNS. CDR3 bases: TGTGCCAGTTCGCGCAGTGACAGGGGTAACTATGGCTACACCTTC. The encoded protein is CASSRSDRGNYGYTF.

Many counts were recorded for this clonotype. The chain recombines TRBV6-2 or TRBV6-3 with TRBJ2-7; TRBD1 agrees at 8 bases. Trimming removed 0 bases from V and 2 bases from J; junction bases left unmatched: 12. The CDR3 consists of 18 residues. Germline loops: CDR1 MNHEY, CDR2 SVGEGT. The CDR3 here is CASSYSHHGTGAPYEQYF. In nucleotides, the CDR3 is TGTGCCAGCAGTTACTCGCATCATGGGACAGGAGCGCCCTACGAGCAGTACTTC.

The V call is TRBV2, the J call TRBJ2-5; TRBD1 or TRBD2 may be the D gene (6 bases each). The length of the CDR3 is 14 residues. Germline values: CDR1 SNHLY, CDR2 FYNNEI. V was shortened by 4 bases and J by 3 bases, with 12 bases between the two germline ends. CDR3 loop: CASSVSGAEETQYF. CDR3 DNA sequence: TGTGCCAGCAGTGTATCGGGGGCAGAAGAGACCCAGTACTTC.

There are many counts of this clonotype. The J gene is TRBJ2-3, the V gene TRBV20-1; D perhaps matches TRBD2 (6 bases). CDR1 is DFQATT, CDR2 SNEGSKA, per germline (reference sequence). The CDR3 sequence is 18 residues long. V lost 5 bases to trimming and J lost 2 bases, with 26 bases between them. The CDR3 protein is CSASAGTGSRGATDTQYF. CDR3 bases: TGCAGTGCTTCTGCCGGAACCGGGAGCCGAGGGGCCACAGATACGCAGTATTTT.

The chain joins TRBV29-1 to TRBJ1-4; no firm D call. This CDR3 comprises 13 residues. The germline CDR1 and CDR2 sequences are SQVTM and ANQGSEA. The ends were cut back, 2 bases at V and 1 base at J, with 5 bases in the middle. CDR3 sequence reads: CSVELGTNEKLFF. CDR3 DNA sequence: TGCAGCGTTGAACTTGGAACTAATGAAAAACTGTTTTTT.

This clonotype showed up just a few times. This chain connects TRBV24-1 to TRBJ1-1; D is unclear. V lost 4 bases, J lost 1 base, and 12 bases lay in between. From germline, CDR1 is KGHDR and CDR2 SFDVKD. There are 15 residues in the CDR3. The CDR3: CATSDPSDGNTEAFF. In nucleotides, the CDR3 is TGTGCCACCAGTGACCCCTCGGACGGGAACACTGAAGCTTTCTTT.

This sequence joins TRBV5-1 and TRBJ1-2; 8 bases are a match to TRBD1. The V segment lost 3 bases and the J segment 2 bases; nucleotides outside the gene matches: 3. The CDR3 contains 14 residues. Per the germline V gene, CDR1 is SGHRS and CDR2 is YFSETQ. The CDR3 nucleotides read TGCGCCAGCAGCTGGGACAGGCCCAACTATGGCTACACCTTC. Its protein is CASSWDRPNYGYTF.

The table lists this clonotype with many counts. The chain is built from TRBV5-6 and TRBJ2-3; maybe TRBD2 (6 bases). The CDR3 loop spans 14 amino acids. With 4 bases removed from V and 8 bases from J, the gap between germline ends came to 17 bases. Germline CDR1 is SGHDT and CDR2 is YYEEEE. DNA of the CDR3: TGTGCCAGCAGCGTAACGAGCGGGTTGGGTACGCAGTATTTT. It yields the protein CASSVTSGLGTQYF.

This clonotype was observed a handful of times. This chain uses TRBV5-8 with TRBJ1-5, with unresolved D. Germline lookup yields CDR1 SGHTS and CDR2 YDEGEE. CDR3 length: 15 residues. Trimming took off 0 bases at V and 2 bases at J, with 9 bases between the two ends. CDR3 amino acids: CASSLEGSGNQPQHF. DNA of the CDR3: TGTGCCAGCAGCTTGGAGGGATCGGGCAATCAGCCCCAGCATTTT. The variable domain in full, completed from reference TRBV5-8 and TRBJ1-5, reads EAGVTQSPTHLIKTRGQQATLRCSPISGHTSVYWYQQALGLGLQFLLWYDEGEERNRGNFPPRFSGRQFPNYSSELNVNALELEDSALYLCASSLEGSGNQPQHFGDGTRLSIL.

The J gene is TRBJ1-1, the V gene TRBV10-2; no clear D. V lost 7 bases, J lost 0 bases, and 9 bases lay in between. Germline V gene sequence: CDR1 WSHSY, CDR2 SAAADI. The CDR3 loop spans 13 amino acids. The CDR3 region is CASTYRVNTEAFF. CDR3 nucleotides: TGCGCCAGCACCTACAGAGTGAACACTGAAGCTTTCTTT.

Written as DNA, the CDR3 is TGCAGTGCTAGAGGACGGATTACAAATTCACCCCTCCACTTT. Encoded protein: CSARGRITNSPLHF. The chain is built from TRBV20-1 and TRBJ1-6, with D unresolved. This CDR3 comprises 14 residues. Per germline, CDR1 DFQATT and CDR2 SNEGSKA (reference sequence). V was shortened by 1 base and J by 7 bases, with 11 bases between the two germline ends.

The V call is TRBV19, the J call TRBJ2-5; maybe TRBD1 (5 bases). The CDR3 is made up of 14 amino acids. Trimming removed 7 bases from V and 1 base from J, with 13 bases in between. Per germline, CDR1 LNHDA and CDR2 SQIVND (reference sequence). The CDR3 spells CASIWGSSQETQYF. DNA for the CDR3: TGTGCCAGTATTTGGGGCAGCAGCCAAGAGACCCAGTACTTC.

This clonotype has at least ten counts. V gene TRBV28 combines with J gene TRBJ2-7, with unresolved D. CDR1 and CDR2 (germline): MDHEN, SYDVKM. The CDR3 is 13 residues long. Between the trimmed V and J ends, which lost 2 bases and 4 bases, there was a span of 9 bases. The CDR3 DNA reads as TGTGCCAGCAGTTTAGGCTTAACTTACGAGCAGTACTTC. Protein: CASSLGLTYEQYF.

There are many counts of this clonotype. This chain uses TRBV9 with TRBJ2-2; the D gene is possibly TRBD2 (5 bases). The CDR3 loop spans 15 amino acids. V gave up 0 bases and J gave up 6 bases, with 12 bases separating them. The germline CDR1 and CDR2 sequences are SGDLS and YYNGEE. The CDR3 sequence: CASSVDGGPAGELFF. CDR3 coding DNA: TGTGCCAGCAGCGTAGACGGCGGGCCGGCCGGGGAGCTGTTTTTT.

This clonotype has a count of ten or more. The chain is built from TRBV7-9 and TRBJ2-6; 9 bases are shared with TRBD1. The ends lost 1 base at V and 0 bases at J; junction bases unmatched: 7. In germline, CDR1 is SEHNR, CDR2 FQNEAQ (reference sequence). This CDR3 spans 19 amino acids. CDR3 bases: TGTGCCAGCAGCTTAGGGTGGGACAGGGCGAACTCTGGGGCCAACGTCCTGACTTTC. Protein product: CASSLGWDRANSGANVLTF.

This clonotype was observed many times. The rearrangement joins TRBV2 to TRBJ2-5; a weak D match, TRBD1 (6 bases). The CDR3 loop spans 14 amino acids. Germline loops: CDR1 SNHLY, CDR2 FYNNEI. Trimming pared 6 bases from V and 2 bases from J, leaving 13 bases between. The CDR3 coding sequence is TGTGCCAGCAGGGCGGACAGCACTCAAGAGACCCAGTACTTC. Translated, it gives CASRADSTQETQYF.

This chain joins TRBV2 and TRBJ1-2; no clear D gene. Germline CDR1 reads SNHLY; CDR2 reads FYNNEI. This CDR3 comprises 12 residues. This chain's CDR3 is CAHHVQRDGYTF. Here the CDR3 DNA reads TGTGCTCACCACGTTCAGCGGGATGGCTACACCTTC.

This clonotype was detected a few times. The chain combines TRBV12-3 or TRBV12-4 with TRBJ2-5, with 7 bases aligning to TRBD2. After removal of 2 bases from V and 5 bases from J, the junction contained 8 bases not matched to a gene. CDR3 length equals 15 residues. The chain's CDR3 is CASSLRRESWETQYF. The CDR3 DNA is TGTGCCAGCAGTTTACGGCGGGAGAGTTGGGAGACCCAGTACTTC.